This T cell receptor (beta chain) was retrieved from a study of blood T cell repertoires in COVID-19. Overall study context: Acute and convalescent COVID-19 samples came from the United States, Italy and Spain. From T cells, B-cell-depleted T cells, or PBMCs came the material, which was cDNA or gDNA.

Enrolment of Seattle patients took place during active infection, and they were followed longitudinally. Per germline, CDR1 MNHEY and CDR2 SVGAGI. V lost 2 bases to trimming and J lost 4 bases, with 16 bases between them. This CDR3 region has 16 residues. The assay was immunoSEQ multiplex PCR, and TCRdb's table has in-frame clones only and misses some. The sample has fewer than 450,000 clones; about 89% are singletons. The receptor was isolated from a woman aged 45-65 years with COVID-19, enrolled during active disease. This sequence joins TRBV6-5 and TRBJ2-3, with a possible D match to TRBD2 (6 bases). The specimen sequenced was peripheral blood. The CDR3 here is CASSYGGSGGADTQYF. CDR3 nucleotides: TGTGCCAGCAGTTACGGGGGGTCAGGAGGGGCAGATACGCAGTATTTT.